This passage covers 17 T cell receptor beta chains from one sample sequenced in a study of early T cells in non-severe SARS-CoV-2 infection. Each CDR3 protein is one row after TCRdb ran MiXCR on the 5' RACE reads. There are fewer than 100,000 distinct CDR3 sequences in the sample; 5% to 7% occur only once, and 7.8% lies in the top ten. Sequencing was done on a sample of whole blood. These receptors were obtained from an adult who was a healthcare worker with PCR-confirmed SARS-CoV-2 infection or an uninfected control (not recorded which).

This sequence joins TRBV9 and TRBJ2-1, with 10 bases that match TRBD1. Germline lookup yields CDR1 SGDLS and CDR2 YYNGEE. The CDR3 is 15 residues long. V was pared by 5 bases and J by 2 bases, with 4 bases of the junction left unmatched. CDR3 coding DNA: TGTGCCAGCAGAGAGGGACAGGGGACCTACAATGAGCAGTTCTTC. Residues: CASREGQGTYNEQFF.

This clonotype was found a few times. This chain links TRBV11-2 with TRBJ2-2; 8 nucleotides agree with TRBD1. This CDR3 spans 16 amino acids. Germline-derived CDR1 and CDR2 are SGHAT and FQNNGV. Trimming took 5 bases from V and 0 from J; bases not matched to a gene: 5. CDR3 loop: CASSRQGTTNTGELFF. In DNA, the CDR3 is TGTGCCAGCAGCAGACAGGGGACCACGAACACCGGGGAGCTGTTTTTT.

This clonotype was picked up many times. The chain is built from TRBV20-1 and TRBJ2-2; 11 nucleotides match TRBD2. V lost 3 bases, J lost 7 bases, and 10 bases stayed unmatched. This CDR3 comprises 16 residues. Germline assignment: CDR1 DFQATT and CDR2 SNEGSKA (reference sequence). CDR3 region: CSARPSGLAESGELFF. The CDR3 region has the DNA TGCAGTGCTAGGCCCTCGGGACTAGCGGAGAGCGGGGAGCTGTTTTTT.

The chain recombines TRBV4-1 with TRBJ2-7, with D perhaps matching TRBD1 or TRBD2 (5 bases each). CDR3 length: 14 amino acids. V lost 3 bases to trimming and J lost 5 bases, with 14 bases between them. Germline V gives CDR1 MGHRA, CDR2 YSYEKL. The CDR3 here is CASSHPGRDDEQYF. Here the CDR3 DNA reads TGCGCCAGCAGCCACCCCGGCCGGGACGACGAGCAGTACTTC.

This clonotype has a single count. The gene calls are TRBV11-2 and TRBJ2-7; D is unclear. The germline gives CDR1 SGHAT, CDR2 FQNNGV. Between the trimmed V and J ends, which lost 5 bases and 2 bases, there was a span of 7 bases. The CDR3 sequence is 12 residues long. In DNA, the CDR3 is TGTGCCAGCAGCGAGACCCCCTACGAGCAGTACTTC. As protein: CASSETPYEQYF.

This clonotype was counted at least ten times. This chain uses TRBV20-1 with TRBJ2-7, with D tentatively TRBD2 (5 bases). Per the germline V gene, CDR1 is DFQATT and CDR2 is SNEGSKA (reference sequence). Between the trimmed V and J ends, which lost 2 bases and 4 bases, there was a span of 9 bases. The CDR3 loop spans 12 amino acids. Here the CDR3 reads CSARLTGYEQYF. CDR3 bases: TGCAGTGCTAGATTAACGGGGTACGAGCAGTACTTC.

The V and J genes are TRBV5-1 and TRBJ2-7, with a tentative D call TRBD2 (5 bases). CDR1 is SGHRS and CDR2 is YFSETQ in the germline V gene. V lost 7 bases and J 6 bases, leaving 14 bases between the germline ends. This CDR3 is 12 amino acids long. Here the CDR3 reads CASGLLEGEQYF. The CDR3 DNA reads TGCGCCAGCGGTCTACTAGAAGGCGAGCAGTACTTC.

This clonotype was seen more than once but under ten times. CDR3 DNA: TGCAGTGCTCTCAGGGATTGGGCCAAAAACATTCAGTACTTC. It codes for CSALRDWAKNIQYF. The chain is built from TRBV20-1 and TRBJ2-4, with D perhaps matching TRBD1 (5 bases). Germline V gene data show CDR1 as DFQATT and CDR2 as SNEGSKA (reference sequence). Trimming shortened V by 5 bases and J by 1 base, and 12 bases separated the two germline ends. The CDR3 contains 14 residues.

The table lists this clonotype with a few counts. V and J are TRBV6-2 or TRBV6-3 and TRBJ1-5; D call uncertain. Deletions cut 0 bases from V and 8 bases from J, with 11 bases between. This CDR3 is built from 14 residues. Germline CDR1 is MNHEY and CDR2 is SVGEGT. The CDR3 nucleotides are TGTGCCAGCAGTTACTCGAGCAGGAGCGAGCCCCAGCATTTT. The encoded protein is CASSYSSRSEPQHF.

There are many counts of this clonotype. As DNA, the CDR3 is TGTGCCAGCATTACGACAGTTGAAGCTTTCTTT. Its translation: CASITTVEAFF. This sequence joins TRBV6-1 and TRBJ1-1; weak D call: TRBD1 (5 bases). Germline V CDR1 and CDR2: MNHNS, SASEGT. The length of the CDR3 is 11 residues. V was pared by 7 bases and J by 7 bases, with 10 bases between.

This clonotype was seen more than once but under ten times. CDR3 region: CAYRMDVNTEAFF. The CDR3, as DNA: TGTGCTTATCGGATGGACGTGAACACTGAAGCTTTCTTT. This chain links TRBV6-2 or TRBV6-3 with TRBJ1-1; D is unresolved. This CDR3 is 13 amino acids long. The V gene's germline CDR1 is MNHEY and CDR2 SVGEGT.

This clonotype was found many times. The chain uses TRBV3-1 and TRBJ2-7; D remains ambiguous. Per the germline V gene, CDR1 is LGHDT and CDR2 is YNNKEL (reference sequence). Trimming removed 0 bases from V and 0 bases from J, with 9 bases in between. CDR3 size: 15 residues. The CDR3 coding sequence is TGTGCCAGCAGCCAAGATGAGGTGAGCTCCTACGAGCAGTACTTC. It specifies CASSQDEVSSYEQYF.

This clonotype was picked up many times. V is TRBV25-1 and J is TRBJ2-1; 9 bases match TRBD1. V dropped 11 bases and J dropped 9; count of bases not matched to a gene: 20. The V gene's germline CDR1 is MGHDK and CDR2 SYGVNS. This CDR3 comprises 16 residues. In DNA form, the CDR3 reads TGTGCCCGCCGAATAGATGGGGACAGGGCATTGGGTGAGCAGTTCTTC. This gives the protein CARRIDGDRALGEQFF.

This clonotype was recorded many times. This sequence joins TRBV12-3 or TRBV12-4 and TRBJ2-5; D perhaps matches TRBD2 (5 bases). The CDR3 has 14 amino acids. The V and J ends lost 5 bases and 5 bases respectively, with 15 bases between them. This CDR3 reads CASSPYPRRETQYF. CDR3 in DNA: TGTGCCAGCAGTCCTTATCCCAGGAGGGAGACCCAGTACTTC.

This clonotype was seen more than once but under ten times. The chain has TRBV4-2 and TRBJ2-7, with 9 bases matching TRBD1. The V gene's germline CDR1 is LGHNA and CDR2 YNFKEQ. Unmatched junction bases numbered 9, after V lost 3 bases and J lost 6 bases. This CDR3 is built from 15 residues. The CDR3 loop reads CASSHKGQGEAEQYF. Written as DNA, the CDR3 is TGTGCCAGCAGCCATAAGGGACAGGGCGAGGCCGAGCAGTACTTC.

The chain joins TRBV7-6 to TRBJ2-3; D is undetermined. Germline V gene data show CDR1 as SGHVS and CDR2 as FNYEAQ. Between the trimmed V and J ends, which lost 4 bases and 1 base, there was a span of 15 bases. This CDR3 has 16 residues. CDR3 DNA: TGTGCCAGCAGCTCAAGGCGCGCGGCCGGCACAGATACGCAGTATTTT. Residues: CASSSRRAAGTDTQYF.

This clonotype was counted only a few times. This chain connects TRBV30 to TRBJ2-1; 9 nucleotides line up with TRBD2. V dropped 0 bases and J dropped 7; count of bases not matched to a gene: 7. The CDR3 runs to 15 residues. In germline, CDR1 is GTSNPN, CDR2 SVGIG (reference sequence). CDR3 amino acids: CAWSVGLAGKNEQFF. Written as DNA, the CDR3 is TGTGCCTGGAGTGTAGGTCTAGCGGGGAAGAATGAGCAGTTCTTC.